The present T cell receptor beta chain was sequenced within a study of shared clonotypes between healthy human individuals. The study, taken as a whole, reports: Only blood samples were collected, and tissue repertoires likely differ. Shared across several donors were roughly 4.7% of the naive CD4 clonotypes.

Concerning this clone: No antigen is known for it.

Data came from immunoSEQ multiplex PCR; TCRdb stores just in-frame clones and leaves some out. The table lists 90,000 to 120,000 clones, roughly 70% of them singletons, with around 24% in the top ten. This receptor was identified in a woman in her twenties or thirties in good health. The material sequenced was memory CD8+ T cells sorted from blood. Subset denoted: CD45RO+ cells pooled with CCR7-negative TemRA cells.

This CDR3 reads CASNTKAGRGTEAFF. The CDR3 DNA follows: TGCGCCAGCAACACCAAAGCCGGAAGGGGCACTGAAGCTTTCTTT. This chain connects TRBV10-1 to TRBJ1-1; D possibly corresponds to TRBD1 (5 bases). CDR1 WNHNN and CDR2 SYGVQD come from the germline V gene (reference sequence). The CDR3 sequence is 15 residues long. V shed 7 bases and J shed 4 bases, with 19 bases lying between them.